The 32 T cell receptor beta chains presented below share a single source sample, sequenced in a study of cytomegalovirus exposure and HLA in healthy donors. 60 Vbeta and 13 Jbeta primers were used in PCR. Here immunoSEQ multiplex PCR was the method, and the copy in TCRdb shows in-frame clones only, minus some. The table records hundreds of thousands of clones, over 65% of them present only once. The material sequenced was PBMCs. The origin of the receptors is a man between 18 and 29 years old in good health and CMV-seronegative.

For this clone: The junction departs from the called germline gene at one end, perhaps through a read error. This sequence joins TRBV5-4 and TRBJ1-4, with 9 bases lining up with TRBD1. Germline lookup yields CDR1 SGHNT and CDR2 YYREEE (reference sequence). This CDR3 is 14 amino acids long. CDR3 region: CAGSLQGASEKLFF. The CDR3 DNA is TGTGCCGGCAGCTTACAGGGGGCCAGTGAAAAACTGTTTTTT.

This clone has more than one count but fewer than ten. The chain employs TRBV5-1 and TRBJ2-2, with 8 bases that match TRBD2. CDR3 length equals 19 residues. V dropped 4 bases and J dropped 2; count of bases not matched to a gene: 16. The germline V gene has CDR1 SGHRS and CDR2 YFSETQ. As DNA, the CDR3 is TGCGCCAGCAGCCTTTGGGGCTCTGACGGGAGGGCAAACACCGGGGAGCTGTTTTTT. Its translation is CASSLWGSDGRANTGELFF.

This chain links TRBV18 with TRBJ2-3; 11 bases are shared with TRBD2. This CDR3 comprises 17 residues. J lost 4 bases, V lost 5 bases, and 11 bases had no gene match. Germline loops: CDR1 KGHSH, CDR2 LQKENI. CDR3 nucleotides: TGTGCCAGCTCAGCATTAACTAGCGGGAGTGGGTCAGATACGCAGTATTTT. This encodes CASSALTSGSGSDTQYF.

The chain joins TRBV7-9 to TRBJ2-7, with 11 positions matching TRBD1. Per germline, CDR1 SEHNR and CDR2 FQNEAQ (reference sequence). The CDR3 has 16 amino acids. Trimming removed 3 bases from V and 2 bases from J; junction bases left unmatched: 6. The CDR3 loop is CASSFHLGQGAYEQYF. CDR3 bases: TGTGCCAGCAGCTTTCATTTGGGACAGGGGGCCTACGAGCAGTACTTC.

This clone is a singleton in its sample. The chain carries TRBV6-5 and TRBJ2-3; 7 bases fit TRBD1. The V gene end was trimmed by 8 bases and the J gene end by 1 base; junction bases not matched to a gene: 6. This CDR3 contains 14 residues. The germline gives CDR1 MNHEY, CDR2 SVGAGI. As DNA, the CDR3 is TGTGCCAGCCGATACGGACAGGGCACAGATACGCAGTATTTT. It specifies CASRYGQGTDTQYF.

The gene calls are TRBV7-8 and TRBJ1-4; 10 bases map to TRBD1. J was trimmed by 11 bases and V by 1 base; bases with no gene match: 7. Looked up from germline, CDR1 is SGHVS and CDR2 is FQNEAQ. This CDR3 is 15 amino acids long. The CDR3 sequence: CASSLGATGGEKLFF. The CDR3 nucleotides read TGTGCCAGCAGCTTAGGGGCGACAGGGGGCGAGAAACTGTTTTTT.

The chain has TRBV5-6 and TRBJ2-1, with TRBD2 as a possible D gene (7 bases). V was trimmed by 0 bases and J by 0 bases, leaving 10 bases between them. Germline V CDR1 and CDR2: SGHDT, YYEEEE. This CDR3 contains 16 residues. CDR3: CASSLAGGLSYNEQFF. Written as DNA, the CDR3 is TGTGCCAGCAGCTTGGCGGGGGGCCTCTCCTACAATGAGCAGTTCTTC. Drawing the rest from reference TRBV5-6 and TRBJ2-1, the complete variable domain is DAGVTQSPTHLIKTRGQQVTLRCSPKSGHDTVSWYQQALGQGPQFIFQYYEEEERQRGNFPDRFSGHQFPNYSSELNVNALLLGDSALYLCASSLAGGLSYNEQFFGPGTRLTVL.

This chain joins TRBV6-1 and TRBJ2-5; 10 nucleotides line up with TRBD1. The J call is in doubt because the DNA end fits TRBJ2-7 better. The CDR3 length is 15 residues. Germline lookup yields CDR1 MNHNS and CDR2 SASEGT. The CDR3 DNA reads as TGTGCCAGCAGTGGGGGACAGGGGTTTTGGGGCGAGCAGTACTTC. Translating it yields CASSGGQGFWGEQYF.

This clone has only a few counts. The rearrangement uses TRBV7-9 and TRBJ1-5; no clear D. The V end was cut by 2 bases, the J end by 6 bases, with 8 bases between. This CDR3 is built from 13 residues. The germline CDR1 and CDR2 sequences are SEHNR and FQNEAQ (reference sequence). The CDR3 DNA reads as TGTGCCAGCAGCTTAAGCTCCGGTCAGCCCCAGCATTTT. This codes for CASSLSSGQPQHF.

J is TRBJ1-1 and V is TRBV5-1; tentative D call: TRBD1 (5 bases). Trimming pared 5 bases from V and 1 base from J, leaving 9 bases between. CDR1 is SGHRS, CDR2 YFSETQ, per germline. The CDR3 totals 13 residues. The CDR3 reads CASRQEPNTEAFF. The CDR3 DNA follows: TGCGCCAGCAGACAGGAACCGAACACTGAAGCTTTCTTT.

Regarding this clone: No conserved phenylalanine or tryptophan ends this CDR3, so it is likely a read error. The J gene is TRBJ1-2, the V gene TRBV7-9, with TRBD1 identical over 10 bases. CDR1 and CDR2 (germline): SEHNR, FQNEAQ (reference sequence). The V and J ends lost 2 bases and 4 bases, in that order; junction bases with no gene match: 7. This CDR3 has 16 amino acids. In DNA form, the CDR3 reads TGTGCCAGCAGCTTACCGGGACAGGGGCGCCTCTATGGCTACACCTCC. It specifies CASSLPGQGRLYGYTS.

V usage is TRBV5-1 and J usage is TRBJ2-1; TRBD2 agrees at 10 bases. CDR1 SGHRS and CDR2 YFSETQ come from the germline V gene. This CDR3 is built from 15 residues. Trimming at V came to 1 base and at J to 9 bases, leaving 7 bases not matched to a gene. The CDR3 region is CASSLLAGASGEQFF. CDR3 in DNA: TGCGCCAGCAGCTTGCTAGCGGGAGCCAGTGGTGAGCAGTTCTTC.

The CDR3 DNA sequence: TGCGCCAGCAGCCAGGGTACTACTAGGGAGCAGTACTTC. It encodes CASSQGTTREQYF. The chain links TRBV4-1 to TRBJ2-7, with D perhaps TRBD2 (5 bases). Trimming removed 3 bases from V and 7 bases from J, with 13 bases in between. The germline V gene has CDR1 MGHRA and CDR2 YSYEKL. This CDR3 has 13 amino acids.

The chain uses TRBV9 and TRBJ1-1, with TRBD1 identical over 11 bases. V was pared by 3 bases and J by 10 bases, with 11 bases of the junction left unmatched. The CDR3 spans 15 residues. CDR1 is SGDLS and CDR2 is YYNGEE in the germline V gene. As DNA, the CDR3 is TGTGCCAGCAGCGCTCCCGGGACAGGGGGTTGGGGAGCTTTCTTT. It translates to CASSAPGTGGWGAFF.

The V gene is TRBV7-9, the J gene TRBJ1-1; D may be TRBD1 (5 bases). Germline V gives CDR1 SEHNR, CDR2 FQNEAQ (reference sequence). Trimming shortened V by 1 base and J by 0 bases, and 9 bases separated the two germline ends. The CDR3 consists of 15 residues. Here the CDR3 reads CASSLVAGLNTEAFF. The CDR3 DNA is TGTGCCAGCAGCTTAGTCGCGGGACTGAACACTGAAGCTTTCTTT.

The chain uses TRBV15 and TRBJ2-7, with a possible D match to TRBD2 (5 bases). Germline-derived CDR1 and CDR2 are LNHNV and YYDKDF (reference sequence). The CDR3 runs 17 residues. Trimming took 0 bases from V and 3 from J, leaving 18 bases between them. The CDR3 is CATSRDLGVTRVYEQYF. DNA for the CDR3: TGTGCCACCAGCAGAGATCTCGGGGTTACTCGGGTCTACGAGCAGTACTTC.

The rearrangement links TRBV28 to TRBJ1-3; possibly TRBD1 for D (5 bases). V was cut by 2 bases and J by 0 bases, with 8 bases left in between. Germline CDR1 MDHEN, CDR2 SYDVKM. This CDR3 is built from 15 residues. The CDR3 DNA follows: TGTGCCAGCAGTTTAACAGGAATCTCTGGAAACACCATATATTTT. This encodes CASSLTGISGNTIYF. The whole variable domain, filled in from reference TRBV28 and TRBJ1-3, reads DVKVTQSSRYLVKRTGEKVFLECVQDMDHENMFWYRQDPGLGLRLIYFSYDVKMKEKGDIPEGYSVSREKKERFSLILESASTNQTSMYLCASSLTGISGNTIYFGEGSWLTVV.

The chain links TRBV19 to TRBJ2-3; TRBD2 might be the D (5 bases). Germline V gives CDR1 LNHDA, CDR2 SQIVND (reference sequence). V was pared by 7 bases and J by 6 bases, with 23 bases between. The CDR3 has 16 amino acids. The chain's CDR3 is CASIPRDSSQFDTQYF. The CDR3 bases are TGTGCCAGTATCCCCCGGGATAGCTCACAGTTCGATACGCAGTATTTT.

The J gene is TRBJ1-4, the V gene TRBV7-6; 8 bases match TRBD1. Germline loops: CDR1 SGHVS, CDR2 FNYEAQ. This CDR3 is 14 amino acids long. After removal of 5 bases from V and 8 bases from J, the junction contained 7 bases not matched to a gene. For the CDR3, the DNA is TGTGCCAGCAGCCTAGGACAGGGAGGCGAAAAACTGTTTTTT. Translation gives CASSLGQGGEKLFF.

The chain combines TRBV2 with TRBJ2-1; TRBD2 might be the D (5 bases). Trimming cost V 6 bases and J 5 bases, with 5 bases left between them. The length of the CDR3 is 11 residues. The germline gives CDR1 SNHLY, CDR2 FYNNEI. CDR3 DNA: TGTGCCAGCAGGCGGGACAATGAGCAGTTCTTC. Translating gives CASRRDNEQFF.

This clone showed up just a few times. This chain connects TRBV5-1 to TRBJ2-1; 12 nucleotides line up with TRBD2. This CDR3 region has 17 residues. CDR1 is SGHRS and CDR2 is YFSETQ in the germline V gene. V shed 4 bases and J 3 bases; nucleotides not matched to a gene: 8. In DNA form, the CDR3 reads TGCGCCAGCAGCCCTCGACTAGCGGGAGACTACTACAATGAGCAGTTCTTC. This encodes CASSPRLAGDYYNEQFF.

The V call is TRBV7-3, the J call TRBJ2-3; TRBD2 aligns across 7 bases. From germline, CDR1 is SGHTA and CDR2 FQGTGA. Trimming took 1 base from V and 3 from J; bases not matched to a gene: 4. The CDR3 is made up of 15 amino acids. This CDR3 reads CASSLMGGSTDTQYF. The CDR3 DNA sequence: TGTGCCAGCAGCTTAATGGGAGGGTCGACAGATACGCAGTATTTT.

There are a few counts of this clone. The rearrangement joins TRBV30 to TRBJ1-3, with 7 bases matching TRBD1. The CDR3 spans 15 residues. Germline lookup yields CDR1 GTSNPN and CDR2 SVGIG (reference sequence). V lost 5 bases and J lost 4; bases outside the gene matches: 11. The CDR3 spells CAWDLRQGYGNTIYF. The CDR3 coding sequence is TGTGCCTGGGACCTTCGACAGGGTTACGGAAACACCATATATTTT.

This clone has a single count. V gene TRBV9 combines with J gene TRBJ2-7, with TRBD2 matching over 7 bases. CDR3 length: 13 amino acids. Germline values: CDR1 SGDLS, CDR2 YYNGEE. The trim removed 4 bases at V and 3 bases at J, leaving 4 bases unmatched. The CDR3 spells CASSPGGFYEQYF. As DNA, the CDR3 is TGTGCCAGCAGCCCGGGGGGTTTCTACGAGCAGTACTTC.

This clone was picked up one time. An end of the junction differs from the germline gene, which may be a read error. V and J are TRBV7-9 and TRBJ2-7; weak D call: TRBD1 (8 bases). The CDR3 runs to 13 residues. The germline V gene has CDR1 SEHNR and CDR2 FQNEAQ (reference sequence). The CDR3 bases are TGTTCCAGCAGCGGGACAGGCAGATACGAGCAGTACTTC. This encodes CSSSGTGRYEQYF. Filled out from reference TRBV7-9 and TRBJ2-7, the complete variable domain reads DTGVSQNPRHKITKRGQNVTFRCDPISEHNRLYWYRQTLGQGPEFLTYFQNEAQLEKSRLLSDRFSAERPKGSFSTLEIQRTEQGDSAMYLCSSSGTGRYEQYFGPGTRLTVT.

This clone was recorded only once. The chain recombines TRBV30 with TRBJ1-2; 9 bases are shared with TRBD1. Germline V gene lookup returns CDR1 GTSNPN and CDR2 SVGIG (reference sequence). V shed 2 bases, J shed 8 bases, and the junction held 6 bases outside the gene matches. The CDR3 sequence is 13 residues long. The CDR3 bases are TGTGCCTGGAGTCGACAGGGGGAAGGGGGCTACACCTTC. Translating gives CAWSRQGEGGYTF.

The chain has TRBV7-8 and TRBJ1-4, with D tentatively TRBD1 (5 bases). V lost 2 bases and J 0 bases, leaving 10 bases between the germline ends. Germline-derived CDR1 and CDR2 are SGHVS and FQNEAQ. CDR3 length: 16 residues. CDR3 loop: CASSLRQGATNEKLFF. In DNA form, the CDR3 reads TGTGCCAGCAGCTTACGTCAGGGCGCAACTAATGAAAAACTGTTTTTT. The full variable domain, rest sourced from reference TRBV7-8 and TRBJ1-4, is GAGVSQSPRYKVAKRGQDVALRCDPISGHVSLFWYQQALGQGPEFLTYFQNEAQLDKSGLPSDRFFAERPEGSVSTLKIQRTQQEDSAVYLCASSLRQGATNEKLFFGSGTQLSVL.

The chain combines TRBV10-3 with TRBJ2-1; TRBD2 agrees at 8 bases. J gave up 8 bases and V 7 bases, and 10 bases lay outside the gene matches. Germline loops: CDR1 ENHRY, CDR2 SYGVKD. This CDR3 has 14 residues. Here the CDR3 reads CAITTGGGIDEQFF. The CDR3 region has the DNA TGTGCCATCACTACAGGCGGGGGGATCGATGAGCAGTTCTTC.

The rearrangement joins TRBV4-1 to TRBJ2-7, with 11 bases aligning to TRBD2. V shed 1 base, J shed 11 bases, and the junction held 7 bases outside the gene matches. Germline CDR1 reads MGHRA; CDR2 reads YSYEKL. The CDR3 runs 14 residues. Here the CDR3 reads CASSQGLAGSPKYF. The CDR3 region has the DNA TGCGCCAGCAGCCAAGGACTAGCGGGAAGTCCAAAGTACTTC.

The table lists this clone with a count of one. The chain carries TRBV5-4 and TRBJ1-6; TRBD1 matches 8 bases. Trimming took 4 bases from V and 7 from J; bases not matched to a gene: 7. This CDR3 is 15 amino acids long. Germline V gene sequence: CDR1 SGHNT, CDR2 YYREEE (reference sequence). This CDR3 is CASSSRQGRNSPLHF. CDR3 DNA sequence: TGTGCCAGCAGCAGCAGACAGGGGAGAAATTCACCCCTCCACTTT.

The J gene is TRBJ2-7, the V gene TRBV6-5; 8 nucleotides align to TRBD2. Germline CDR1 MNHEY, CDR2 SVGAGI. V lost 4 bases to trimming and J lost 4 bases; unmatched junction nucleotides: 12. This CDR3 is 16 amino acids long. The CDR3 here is CASSSPRSGRGYEQYF. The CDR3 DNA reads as TGTGCCAGCAGTTCCCCGAGGAGCGGGAGAGGGTACGAGCAGTACTTC.

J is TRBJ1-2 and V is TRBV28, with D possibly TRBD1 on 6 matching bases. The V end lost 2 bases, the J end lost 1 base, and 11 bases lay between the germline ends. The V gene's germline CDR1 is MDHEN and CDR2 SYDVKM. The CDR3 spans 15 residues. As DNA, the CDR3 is TGTGCCAGCAGTTTAGGGGGGGCGAGTAACTATGGCTACACCTTC. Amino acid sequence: CASSLGGASNYGYTF.